The T cell receptor (beta chain) under discussion was sequenced for a study of CD8+ T cells in alopecia areata. Whole-study context: Tofacitinib treatment spanned 6 to 18 months, with 6 months off drug afterward.

The V gene's germline CDR1 is MGHDK and CDR2 SYGVNS. This CDR3 spans 12 amino acids. V was trimmed by 6 bases and J by 8 bases, leaving 13 bases between them. Sorting from PBMCs produced CD4+ and CD8+ T cells. Sequencing used cDNA as its template, made by extracting RNA and reverse transcribing it. Assay: immunoSEQ multiplex PCR; the TCRdb copy retains only in-frame clones and omits some. The table includes 180,000 or so clones, less than 75% detected once. Study-level points and caveats: Patients shared TCRs less clearly than mice did, possibly owing to HLA.

Note on this clone: Its antigen remains unknown.

The TCR comes from a human donor with alopecia areata. Source: CD8+ T cells sorted from blood, taken at week 0. The chain couples TRBV25-1 to TRBJ1-2; D gene ambiguous. CDR3 residues: CASSGSHKGYTF. For the CDR3, the DNA is TGTGCCAGCAGCGGCAGCCATAAGGGCTACACCTTC.